This TCR beta chain was profiled in a study of vaccination and CD4 T cells after COVID-19. Points from the study as a whole: Convalescent patients showed a median roughly 90% of reactive clones that were seen only post-vaccination. Vaccine-specific clones in convalescent patients were spike mono-reactive in 304 of 307 cases.

Cultured CD4+ T cells had their DNA profiled by the Oncomine TCR Beta short-read assay. Once CD4+ T cells had been cultured, genomic DNA was extracted from them. TCRdb recomputed calls from the PCR reads with MiXCR, one row per CDR3 protein. The sample includes over 10,000 distinct CDR3 sequences, roughly 26% of them seen just once. As to this clonotype: Its specificity is not known.

Germline V gene lookup returns CDR1 LNHDA and CDR2 SQIVND (reference sequence). V lost 1 base and J 2 bases, leaving 5 bases between the germline ends. This CDR3 spans 13 amino acids. Treatment denoted: roughly nine-day PBMC culture with coronavirus spike peptide pools or control peptides (ViraFEST assay). This clonotype was sampled from a human donor who received a COVID-19 vaccine. The sequences come from CD4+ T cells from blood, cultured in vitro, collected before SARS-CoV-2 vaccination. The V gene is TRBV19, the J gene TRBJ2-5; perhaps TRBD2 as D (5 bases). CDR3 region: CASSIAGQETQYF. CDR3 bases: TGTGCCAGTAGTATAGCGGGGCAAGAGACCCAGTACTTC.